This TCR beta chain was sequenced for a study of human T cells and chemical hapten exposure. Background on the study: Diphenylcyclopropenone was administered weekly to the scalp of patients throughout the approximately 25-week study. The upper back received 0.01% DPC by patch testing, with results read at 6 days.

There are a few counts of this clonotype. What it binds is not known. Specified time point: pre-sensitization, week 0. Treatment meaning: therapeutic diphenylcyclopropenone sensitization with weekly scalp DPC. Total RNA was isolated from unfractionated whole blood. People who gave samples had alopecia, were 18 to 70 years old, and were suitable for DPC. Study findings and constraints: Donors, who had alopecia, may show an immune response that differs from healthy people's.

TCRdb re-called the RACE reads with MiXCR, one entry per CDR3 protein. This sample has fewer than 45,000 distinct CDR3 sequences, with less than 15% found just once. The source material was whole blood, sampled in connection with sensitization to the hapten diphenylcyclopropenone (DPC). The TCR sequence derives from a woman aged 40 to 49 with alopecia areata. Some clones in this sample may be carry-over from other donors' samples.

The CDR3 loop is CASSAGLNNEQFF. The CDR3 DNA follows: TGTGCCAGCAGCGCAGGACTGAACAATGAGCAGTTCTTC. The chain employs TRBV9 and TRBJ2-1; D might be TRBD2 (5 bases). The CDR3 loop spans 13 amino acids. The germline gives CDR1 SGDLS, CDR2 YYNGEE. V gave up 3 bases and J gave up 5 bases, with 9 bases separating them.